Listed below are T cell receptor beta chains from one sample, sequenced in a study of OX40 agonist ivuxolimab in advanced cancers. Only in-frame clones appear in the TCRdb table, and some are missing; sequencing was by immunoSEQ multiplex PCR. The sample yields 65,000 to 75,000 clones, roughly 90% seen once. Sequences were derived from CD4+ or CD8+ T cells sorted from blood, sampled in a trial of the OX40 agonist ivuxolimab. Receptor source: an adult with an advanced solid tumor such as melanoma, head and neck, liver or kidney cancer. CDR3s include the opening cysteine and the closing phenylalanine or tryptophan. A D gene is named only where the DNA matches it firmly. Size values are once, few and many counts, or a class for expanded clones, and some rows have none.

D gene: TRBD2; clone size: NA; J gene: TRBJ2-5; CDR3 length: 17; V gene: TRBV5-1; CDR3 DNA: TGCGCCAGCGGTCCGGGACTAGCGGGGGGACCCCAAGAGACCCAGTACTTC; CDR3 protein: CASGPGLAGGPQETQYF
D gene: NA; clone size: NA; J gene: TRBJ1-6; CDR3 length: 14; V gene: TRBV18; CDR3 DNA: TGTGCCAGCTCCGTCCGGGCGGATAATTCACCCCTCCACTTT; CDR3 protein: CASSVRADNSPLHF
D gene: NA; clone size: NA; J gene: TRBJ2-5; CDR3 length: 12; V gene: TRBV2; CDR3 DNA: TGTGCCAGCACCGGAAGGGGGGAGACCCAGTACTTC; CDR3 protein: CASTGRGETQYF
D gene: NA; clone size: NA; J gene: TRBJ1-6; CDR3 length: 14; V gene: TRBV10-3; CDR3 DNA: TGTGCCATCAGTGAGGGAGGCAGCGATTCACCCCTCCACTTT; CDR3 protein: CAISEGGSDSPLHF
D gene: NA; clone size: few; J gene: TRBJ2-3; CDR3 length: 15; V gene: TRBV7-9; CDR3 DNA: TGTGCCGACCGAGCCCTCCGGGGCCGTCTAGATACGCAGTATTTT; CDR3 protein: CADRALRGRLDTQYF
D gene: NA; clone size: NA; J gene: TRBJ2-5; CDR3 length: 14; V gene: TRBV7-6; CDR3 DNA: TGTGCCAGCAGCTTAGGGACAGGAGGGGAGACCCAGTACTTC; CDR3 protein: CASSLGTGGETQYF
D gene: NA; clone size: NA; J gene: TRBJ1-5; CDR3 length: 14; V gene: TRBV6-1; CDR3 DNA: TGTGCCAGCTTCTCTGACACAGCCTATCAGCCCCAGCATTTT; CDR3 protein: CASFSDTAYQPQHF
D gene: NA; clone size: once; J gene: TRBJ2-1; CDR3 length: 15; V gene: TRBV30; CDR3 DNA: TGTGCCTGGAGTGAGGTCAGAAGCTCCTACAATGAGCAGTTCTTC; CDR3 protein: CAWSEVRSSYNEQFF
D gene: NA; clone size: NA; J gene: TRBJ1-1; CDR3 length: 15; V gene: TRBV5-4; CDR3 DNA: TGTGCCAGCAGCAGCTTGGGCGGGAGAGGGACTGAAGCTTTCTTT; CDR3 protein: CASSSLGGRGTEAFF
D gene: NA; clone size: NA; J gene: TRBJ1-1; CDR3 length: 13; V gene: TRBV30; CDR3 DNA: TGTGCCTGGAGTGTACACGGGGGGACTGAAGCTTTCTTT; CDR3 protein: CAWSVHGGTEAFF
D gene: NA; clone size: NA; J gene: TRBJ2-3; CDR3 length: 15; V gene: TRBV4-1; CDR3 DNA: TGCGCCAGCAGCCAAACGCTCAACAGCGCAGATACGCAGTATTTT; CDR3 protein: CASSQTLNSADTQYF
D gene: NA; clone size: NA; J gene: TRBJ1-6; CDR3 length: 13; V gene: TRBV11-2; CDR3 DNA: TGTGCCAGCAGCTTAGGGGGCAATTCACCCCTCCACTTT; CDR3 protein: CASSLGGNSPLHF
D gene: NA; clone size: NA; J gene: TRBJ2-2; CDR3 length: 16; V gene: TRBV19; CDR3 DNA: TGTGCCAGTAGTAGCCCCCGGTCCCGGAACACCGGGGAGCTGTTTTTT; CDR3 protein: CASSSPRSRNTGELFF
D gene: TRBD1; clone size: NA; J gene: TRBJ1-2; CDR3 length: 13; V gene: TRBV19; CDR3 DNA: TGTGCCAGTAGCCGGGACAGGGAGTATGGCTACACCTTC; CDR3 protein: CASSRDREYGYTF
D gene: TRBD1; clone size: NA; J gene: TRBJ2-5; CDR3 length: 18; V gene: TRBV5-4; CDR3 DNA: TGTGCCAGCAGCTTGTTTCCGGGACAGGGGTTGTCTGCGGAGACCCAGTACTTC; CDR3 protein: CASSLFPGQGLSAETQYF
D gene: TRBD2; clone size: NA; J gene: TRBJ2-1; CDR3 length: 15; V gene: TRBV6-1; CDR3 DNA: TGTGCCAGCAGTGTGGTAGCGGGCTCCTACAATGAGCAGTTCTTC; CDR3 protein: CASSVVAGSYNEQFF
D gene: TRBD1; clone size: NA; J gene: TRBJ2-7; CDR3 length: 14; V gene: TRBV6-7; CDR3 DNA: TGTGCCAGCAGGCGAAAGGACAGGTCCTACGAGCAGTACTTC; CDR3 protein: CASRRKDRSYEQYF
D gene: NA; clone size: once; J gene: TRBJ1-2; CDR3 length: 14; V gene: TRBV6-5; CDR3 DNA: TGTGCCAGCAGTCGGGGGGCTTCTAACTATGGCTACACCTTC; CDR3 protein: CASSRGASNYGYTF
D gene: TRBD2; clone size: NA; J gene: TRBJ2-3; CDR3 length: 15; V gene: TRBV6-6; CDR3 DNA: TGTGCCAGCAGTTGGAGCGGGGGTGGGACAGATACGCAGTATTTT; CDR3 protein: CASSWSGGGTDTQYF
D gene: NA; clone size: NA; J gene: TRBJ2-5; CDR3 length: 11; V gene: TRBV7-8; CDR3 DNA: TGTGCCATTTCCGCCCGGGAGACCCAGTACTTC; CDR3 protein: CAISARETQYF
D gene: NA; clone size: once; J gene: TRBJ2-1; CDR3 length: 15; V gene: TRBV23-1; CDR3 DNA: TGCGCCAGCAGTCACCCCCCCCATCCCAGGGGCGGGCAGTTCTTC; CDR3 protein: CASSHPPHPRGGQFF
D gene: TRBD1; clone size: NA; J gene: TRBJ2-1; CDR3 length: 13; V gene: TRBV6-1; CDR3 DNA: TGTGCCAGCACCGGGACAGGCTACAATGAGCAGTTCTTC; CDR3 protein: CASTGTGYNEQFF
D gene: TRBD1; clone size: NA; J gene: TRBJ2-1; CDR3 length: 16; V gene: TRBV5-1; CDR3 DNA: TGCGCCAGCAGCTTGGGCCAGGGGGCCTCCTACAATGAGCAGTTCTTC; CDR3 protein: CASSLGQGASYNEQFF
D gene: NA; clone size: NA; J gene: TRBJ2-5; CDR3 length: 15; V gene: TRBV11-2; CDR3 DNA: TGTGCCAGCAGCTTAGTCGGGATGGGGCAAGAGACCCAGTACTTC; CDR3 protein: CASSLVGMGQETQYF
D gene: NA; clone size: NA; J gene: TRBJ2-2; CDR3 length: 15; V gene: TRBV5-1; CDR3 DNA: TGCGCCAGCAGCCCCCGGCAGGGGGGGACCGGGGAGCTGTTTTTT; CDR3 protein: CASSPRQGGTGELFF
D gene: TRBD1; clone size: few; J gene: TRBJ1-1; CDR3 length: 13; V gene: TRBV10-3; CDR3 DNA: TGTGCCGCCTCACAGGGGATGAACACTGAAGCTTTCTTT; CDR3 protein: CAASQGMNTEAFF
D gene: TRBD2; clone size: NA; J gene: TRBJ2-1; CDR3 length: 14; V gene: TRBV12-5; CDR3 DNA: TGTGCTAGTGGTTTAGGGCTAGCGGGGGACGAGCAGTTCTTC; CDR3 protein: CASGLGLAGDEQFF
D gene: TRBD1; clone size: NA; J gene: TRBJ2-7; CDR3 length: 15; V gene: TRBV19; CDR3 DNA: TGTGCCAGTAGCGTGGGGGACAGGGGTAACTACGAGCAGTACTTC; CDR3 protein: CASSVGDRGNYEQYF
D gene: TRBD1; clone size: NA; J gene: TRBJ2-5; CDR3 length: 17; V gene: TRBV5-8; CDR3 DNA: TGTGCCAGCAGCCTCAAGAAAACAGGGGGGATAAGAGAGACCCAGTACTTC; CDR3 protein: CASSLKKTGGIRETQYF
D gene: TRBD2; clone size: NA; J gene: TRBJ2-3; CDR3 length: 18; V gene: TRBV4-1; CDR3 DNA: TGCGCCAGCAGCCAAGGCCCGGGCAATAGCGGGGGCACAGATACGCAGTATTTT; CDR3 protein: CASSQGPGNSGGTDTQYF
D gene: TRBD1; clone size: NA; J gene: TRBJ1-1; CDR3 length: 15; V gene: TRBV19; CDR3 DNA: TGTGCCAGTAGTGCTCAGACAGGGCTAGACACTGAAGCTTTCTTT; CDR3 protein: CASSAQTGLDTEAFF
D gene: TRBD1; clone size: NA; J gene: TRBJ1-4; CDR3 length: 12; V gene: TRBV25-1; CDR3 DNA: TGTGCCAGCAAACAGGGGAGTGAAAAACTGTTTTTT; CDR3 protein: CASKQGSEKLFF
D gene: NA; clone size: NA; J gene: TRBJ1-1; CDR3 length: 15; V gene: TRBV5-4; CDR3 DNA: TGTGCCAGCAGCTTGGCGGGGGGGATGAACACTGAAGCTTTCTTT; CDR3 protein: CASSLAGGMNTEAFF
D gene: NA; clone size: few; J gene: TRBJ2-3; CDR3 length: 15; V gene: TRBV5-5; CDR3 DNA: TGTGCCAGCAGCTCCTTCGTAGGTCCGACAGATACGCAGTATTTT; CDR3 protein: CASSSFVGPTDTQYF
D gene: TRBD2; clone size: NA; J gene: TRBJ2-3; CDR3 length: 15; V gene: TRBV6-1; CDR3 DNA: TGTGCCAGCAACGGACTAGCGGGGATTGCAGATACGCAGTATTTT; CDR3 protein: CASNGLAGIADTQYF
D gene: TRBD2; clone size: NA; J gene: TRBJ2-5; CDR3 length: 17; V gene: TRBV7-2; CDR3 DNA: TGTGCCAGCAGCCTAGGCGGGACTAGCGGGGGGTGGGAGACCCAGTACTTC; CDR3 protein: CASSLGGTSGGWETQYF
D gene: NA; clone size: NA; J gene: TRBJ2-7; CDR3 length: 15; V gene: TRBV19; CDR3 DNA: TGTGCCAGTAGAGATTCGGGGACGAGTACCTACGAGCAGTACTTC; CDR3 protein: CASRDSGTSTYEQYF
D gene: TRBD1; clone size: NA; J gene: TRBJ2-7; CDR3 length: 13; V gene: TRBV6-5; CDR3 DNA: TGTGCCACTCGGGACAGGACGTACTACGAGCAGTACTTC; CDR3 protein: CATRDRTYYEQYF
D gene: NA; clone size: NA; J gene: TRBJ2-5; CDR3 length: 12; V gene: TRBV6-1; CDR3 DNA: TGTGCCAGCAGTGGAGACCAAGAGACCCAGTACTTC; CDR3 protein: CASSGDQETQYF
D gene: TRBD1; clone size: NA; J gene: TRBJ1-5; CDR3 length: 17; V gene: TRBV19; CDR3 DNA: TGTGCCAGTAGTATGAGACAGGGGGGGGATGGCAATCAGCCCCAGCATTTT; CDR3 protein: CASSMRQGGDGNQPQHF
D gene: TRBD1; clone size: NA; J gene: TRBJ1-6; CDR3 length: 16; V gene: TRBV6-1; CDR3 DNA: TGTGCCAGCAGTGACCAGGGGGCGCGAGATAATTCACCCCTCCACTTT; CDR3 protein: CASSDQGARDNSPLHF
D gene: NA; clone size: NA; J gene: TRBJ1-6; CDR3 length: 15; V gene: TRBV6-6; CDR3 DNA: TGTGCCAGCAGTCTATTCGGGACTGGGAATTCACCCCTCCACTTT; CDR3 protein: CASSLFGTGNSPLHF
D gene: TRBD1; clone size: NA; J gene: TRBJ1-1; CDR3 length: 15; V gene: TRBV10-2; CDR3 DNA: TGCGCCAGCAAAAGGGACAGGGGGATGAACACTGAAGCTTTCTTT; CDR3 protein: CASKRDRGMNTEAFF
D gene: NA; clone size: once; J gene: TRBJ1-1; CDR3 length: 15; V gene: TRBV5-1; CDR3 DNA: TGCGCCAGCAGCCTACCGATTGGAGAGAACACTGAAGCTTTCTTT; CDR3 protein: CASSLPIGENTEAFF
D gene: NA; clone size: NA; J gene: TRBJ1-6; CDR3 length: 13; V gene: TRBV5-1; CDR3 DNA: TGCGCCAGCAGCCTCCGCGGGAGTTCACCCCTCCACTTT; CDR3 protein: CASSLRGSSPLHF
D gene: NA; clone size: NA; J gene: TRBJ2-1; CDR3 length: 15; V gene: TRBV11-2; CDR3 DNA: TGTGCCAGCAGCTTAGATCGGCCGGGCAGTAATGAGCAGTTCTTC; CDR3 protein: CASSLDRPGSNEQFF